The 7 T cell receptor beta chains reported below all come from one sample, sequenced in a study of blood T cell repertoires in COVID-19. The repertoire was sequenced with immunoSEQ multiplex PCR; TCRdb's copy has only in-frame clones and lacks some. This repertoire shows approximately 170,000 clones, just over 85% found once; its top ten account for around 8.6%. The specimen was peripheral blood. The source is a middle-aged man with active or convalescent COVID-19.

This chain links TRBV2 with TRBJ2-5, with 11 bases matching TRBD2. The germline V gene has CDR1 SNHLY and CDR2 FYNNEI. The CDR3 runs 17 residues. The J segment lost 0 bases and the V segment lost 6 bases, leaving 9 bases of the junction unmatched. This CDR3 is CASRRGSSGGNQETQYF. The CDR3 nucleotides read TGTGCCAGCAGACGGGGCTCTAGCGGGGGGAACCAAGAGACCCAGTACTTC.

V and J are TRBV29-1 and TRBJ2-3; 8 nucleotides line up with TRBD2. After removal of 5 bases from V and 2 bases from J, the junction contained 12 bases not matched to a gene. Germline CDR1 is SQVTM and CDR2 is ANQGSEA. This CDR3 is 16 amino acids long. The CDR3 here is CSVSGEGRGDTDTQYF. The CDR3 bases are TGCAGCGTTTCAGGTGAAGGGCGGGGGGACACAGATACGCAGTATTTT.

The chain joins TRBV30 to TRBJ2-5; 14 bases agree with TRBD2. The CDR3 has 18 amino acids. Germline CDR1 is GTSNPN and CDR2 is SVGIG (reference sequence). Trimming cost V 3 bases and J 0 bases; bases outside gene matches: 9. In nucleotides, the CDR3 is TGTGCCTGGAGACGGGGACTAGCGGGGGCCATGTACCAAGAGACCCAGTACTTC. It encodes CAWRRGLAGAMYQETQYF.

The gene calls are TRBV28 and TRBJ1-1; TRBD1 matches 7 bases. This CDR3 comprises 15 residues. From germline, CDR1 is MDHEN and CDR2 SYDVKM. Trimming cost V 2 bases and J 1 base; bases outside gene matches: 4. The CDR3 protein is CASSLGTEANTEAFF. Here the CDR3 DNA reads TGTGCCAGCAGTTTAGGGACAGAGGCGAACACTGAAGCTTTCTTT.

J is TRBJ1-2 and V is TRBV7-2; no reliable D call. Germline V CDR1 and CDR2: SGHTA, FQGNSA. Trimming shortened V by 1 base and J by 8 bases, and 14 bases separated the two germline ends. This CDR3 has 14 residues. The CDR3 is CASSLVTTVRGYTF. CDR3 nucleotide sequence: TGTGCCAGCAGCTTAGTCACCACAGTACGGGGCTACACCTTC.

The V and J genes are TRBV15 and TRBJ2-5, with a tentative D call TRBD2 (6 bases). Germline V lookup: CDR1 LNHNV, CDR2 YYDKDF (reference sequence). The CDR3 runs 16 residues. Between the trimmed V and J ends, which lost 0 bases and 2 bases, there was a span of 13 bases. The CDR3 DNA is TGTGCCACCAGCAGAGATCCCCCCGGGGGTCAAGAGACCCAGTACTTC. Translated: CATSRDPPGGQETQYF.

The chain's CDR3 is CASSWARAGYTF. The CDR3 DNA sequence: TGTGCCAGCAGTTGGGCCAGGGCTGGCTACACCTTC. The genes are TRBV12-3 or TRBV12-4 and TRBJ1-2; TRBD1 is a possible D gene (5 bases). The CDR3 contains 12 residues. The V end was cut by 4 bases, the J end by 7 bases, with 10 bases between.